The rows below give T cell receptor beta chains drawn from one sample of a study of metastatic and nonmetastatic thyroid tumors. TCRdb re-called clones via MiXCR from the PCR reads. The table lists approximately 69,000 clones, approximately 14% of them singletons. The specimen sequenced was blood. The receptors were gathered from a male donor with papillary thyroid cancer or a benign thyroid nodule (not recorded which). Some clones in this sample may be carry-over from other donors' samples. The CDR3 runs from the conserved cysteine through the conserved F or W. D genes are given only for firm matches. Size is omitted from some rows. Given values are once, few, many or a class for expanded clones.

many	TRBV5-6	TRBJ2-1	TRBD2	CASSLGLAGSNEQFF	TGTGCCAGCAGCTTGGGCCTAGCGGGCTCCAATGAGCAGTTCTTC
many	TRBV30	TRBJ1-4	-	CAWGGTNEKLFF	TGTGCCTGGGGCGGAACTAATGAAAAACTGTTTTTT
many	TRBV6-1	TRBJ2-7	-	CASSEVGRLSSYEQYF	TGTGCCAGCAGTGAAGTGGGACGACTAAGCTCCTACGAGCAATACTTC
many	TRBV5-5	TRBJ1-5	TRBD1	CASSKMFGTDNQPQHF	TGTGCCAGCAGCAAAATGTTTGGGACAGACAATCAGCCCCAGCATTTT
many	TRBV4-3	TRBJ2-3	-	CASSQELENGDTQYF	TGCGCCAGCAGCCAAGAGTTGGAGAACGGGGATACGCAGTATTTT
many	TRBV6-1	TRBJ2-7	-	CASTPGAGASYEQYF	TGTGCCAGCACCCCAGGGGCAGGGGCCTCCTACGAGCAGTACTTC
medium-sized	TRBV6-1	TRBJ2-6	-	CASSSTYRVGANVLTF	TGTGCCAGCAGTTCAACCTACAGGGTAGGGGCCAACGTCCTGACTTTC
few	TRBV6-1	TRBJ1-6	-	CASSSTTVGNSPLHF	TGTGCCAGCAGCTCTACGACAGTGGGCAATTCACCCCTCCACTTT
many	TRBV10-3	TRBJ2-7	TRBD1	CAIRKGQGEAYEQYF	TGTGCCATCAGGAAGGGACAGGGGGAAGCCTACGAGCAGTACTTC
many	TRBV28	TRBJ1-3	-	CASSLAWLSGNTIYF	TGTGCCAGCAGTTTAGCGTGGCTGTCCGGAAACACCATATATTTT
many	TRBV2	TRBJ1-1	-	CASSVRENTEAFF	TGTGCCAGCAGTGTGAGGGAGAACACTGAAGCTTTCTTT
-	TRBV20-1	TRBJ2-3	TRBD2	CSATGGRRGGTDTQYF	TGCAGTGCTACAGGCGGGAGGAGGGGCGGCACAGATACGCAGTATTTT
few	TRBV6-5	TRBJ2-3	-	CASSYSTGCADTQYF	TGTGCCAGCAGTTACTCTACAGGGTGCGCAGATACGCAGTATTTT
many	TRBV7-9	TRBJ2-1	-	CASSLIGGGTYNEQFF	TGTGCCAGCAGCTTAATTGGGGGAGGAACCTACAATGAGCAGTTCTTC
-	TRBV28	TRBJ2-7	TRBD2	CASSPTSGRRGPYEQYF	TGTGCCAGCAGTCCTACTAGCGGGAGGAGGGGACCCTACGAGCAGTACTTC
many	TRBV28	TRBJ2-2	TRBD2	CASSLTAWTSGLNTGELFF	TGTGCCAGCAGTTTAACCGCATGGACTAGCGGGTTAAACACCGGGGAGCTGTTTTTT